What follows are 24 T cell receptor beta chains derived from one specimen sequenced in a study of blood T cell repertoires in COVID-19. Assay: immunoSEQ multiplex PCR; the TCRdb copy retains only in-frame clones and omits some. The top ten hold about 3.9% of the sample, which has about 120,000 clones, roughly 84% seen once. The specimen sequenced was peripheral blood. The origin of the receptors is a man aged 55 to 69 with acute or convalescent COVID-19.

CDR3 region: CASSYSTVGRATDEQFF. In DNA, the CDR3 is TGTGCCAGCAGTTACTCGACGGTCGGGAGGGCCACAGATGAGCAGTTCTTC. The chain couples TRBV6-2 or TRBV6-3 to TRBJ2-1, with 8 bases identical to TRBD2. The CDR3 covers 17 residues. Trimming removed 0 bases from V and 8 bases from J; junction bases left unmatched: 12. The germline CDR1 and CDR2 sequences are MNHEY and SVGEGT.

The chain recombines TRBV10-3 with TRBJ2-3; 7 bases agree with TRBD1. CDR1 and CDR2 (germline): ENHRY, SYGVKD. J gave up 5 bases and V 2 bases, and 7 bases lay outside the gene matches. CDR3 length: 15 residues. This CDR3 reads CAISEIGGSGDTQYF. The CDR3 nucleotides are TGTGCCATCAGTGAGATAGGGGGCAGTGGAGATACGCAGTATTTT.

The table lists this clone with a count of one. The V gene is TRBV6-5, the J gene TRBJ2-3; no clear D. Germline-derived CDR1 and CDR2 are MNHEY and SVGAGI. The CDR3 runs to 14 residues. V shed 10 bases and J shed 2 bases, with 16 bases lying between them. Here the CDR3 DNA reads TGTGCCATAAAAAGACTCTCGTCCACAGATACGCAGTATTTT. The encoded protein is CAIKRLSSTDTQYF.

V is TRBV27 and J is TRBJ1-1; no definite D call. This CDR3 contains 14 residues. The V end was cut by 3 bases, the J end by 1 base, with 9 bases between. From germline, CDR1 is MNHEY and CDR2 SMNVEV (reference sequence). Written as DNA, the CDR3 is TGTGCCAGCAGTTTCTCCATAGAGAACACTGAAGCTTTCTTT. As protein: CASSFSIENTEAFF.

The gene calls are TRBV19 and TRBJ2-1, with D perhaps matching TRBD1 (5 bases). Deletions cut 5 bases from V and 6 bases from J, with 8 bases between. The germline V gene encodes CDR1 LNHDA and CDR2 SQIVND (reference sequence). The CDR3 consists of 12 residues. The CDR3 here is CASSEQGNEQFF. The CDR3, as DNA: TGTGCCAGTAGTGAGCAGGGCAATGAGCAGTTCTTC. Variable domain in full (rest from reference TRBV19 and TRBJ2-1): DGGITQSPKYLFRKEGQNVTLSCEQNLNHDAMYWYRQDPGQGLRLIYYSQIVNDFQKGDIAEGYSVSREKKESFPLTVTSAQKNPTAFYLCASSEQGNEQFFGPGTRLTVL.

The chain uses TRBV19 and TRBJ1-5; the match to TRBD1 covers 9 bases. Germline CDR1 and CDR2: LNHDA and SQIVND (reference sequence). V shed 4 bases and J 4 bases; nucleotides not matched to a gene: 5. This CDR3 is 15 amino acids long. The chain's CDR3 is CASSTGQGGNQPQHF. DNA for the CDR3: TGTGCCAGTAGTACGGGACAGGGTGGAAATCAGCCCCAGCATTTT.

The chain combines TRBV27 with TRBJ2-7; 10 bases are a match to TRBD1. V lost 6 bases to trimming and J lost 3 bases; unmatched junction nucleotides: 8. The CDR3 spans 15 residues. Germline V gene sequence: CDR1 MNHEY, CDR2 SMNVEV (reference sequence). CDR3 in amino acids: CASSPDRGRDYEQYF. CDR3 nucleotides: TGTGCCAGCAGCCCCGACAGGGGGCGCGACTACGAGCAGTACTTC.

J is TRBJ2-6 and V is TRBV11-2; D ambiguous. Trimming took 5 bases from V and 0 from J, leaving 8 bases between them. The CDR3 sequence is 15 residues long. Germline V CDR1 and CDR2: SGHAT, FQNNGV. The CDR3 reads CASSRPGSGANVLTF. The CDR3 nucleotides are TGTGCCAGCAGCCGCCCGGGCTCTGGGGCCAACGTCCTGACTTTC.

This chain uses TRBV2 with TRBJ1-2; 8 nucleotides agree with TRBD1. The CDR3 totals 14 residues. Per the germline V gene, CDR1 is SNHLY and CDR2 is FYNNEI. V trimming: 5 bases; J trimming: 7 bases; junction bases outside the gene matches: 9. In nucleotides, the CDR3 is TGTGCCAGCAGTACAGACAGGGGAAGGGCTGGCTACACCTTC. It yields the protein CASSTDRGRAGYTF.

This chain uses TRBV11-2 with TRBJ2-2, with TRBD1 identical over 7 bases. With 5 bases clipped from V and 1 base from J, the junction kept 4 bases outside the gene matches. Germline V gene lookup returns CDR1 SGHAT and CDR2 FQNNGV. The CDR3 is 15 residues long. Written as DNA, the CDR3 is TGTGCCAGCAGCCCCCGGACAGGGAACACCGGGGAGCTGTTTTTT. Translated: CASSPRTGNTGELFF.

V is TRBV5-5 and J is TRBJ1-3; D gene unclear. V was pared by 2 bases and J by 0 bases, with 12 bases between. Germline CDR1 SGHKS, CDR2 YYEKEE (reference sequence). This CDR3 has 16 amino acids. The DNA of the CDR3 is TGTGCCAGCAGCTTTAGTGCGGGCAACTCTGGAAACACCATATATTTT. Protein: CASSFSAGNSGNTIYF.

The chain links TRBV19 to TRBJ2-1; D is possibly TRBD2 (10 bases). V lost 5 bases to trimming and J lost 0 bases, with 35 bases between them. This CDR3 has 23 amino acids. The V gene's germline CDR1 is LNHDA and CDR2 SQIVND (reference sequence). The CDR3 DNA follows: TGTGCCAGTAGTCAGCCCAGGGACAGGGCAGGACTAGCGGCTCGGAGCTCCTACAATGAGCAGTTCTTC. The encoded protein is CASSQPRDRAGLAARSSYNEQFF.

The genes are TRBV2 and TRBJ1-1; 7 bases align to TRBD1. Germline CDR1 and CDR2: SNHLY and FYNNEI. The CDR3 extends over 14 amino acids. V lost 5 bases and J lost 1; bases outside the gene matches: 4. CDR3 protein: CASSSRDRNTEAFF. The CDR3, as DNA: TGTGCCAGCAGTAGCCGGGACAGGAACACTGAAGCTTTCTTT.

This chain uses TRBV25-1 with TRBJ2-2; 8 bases align to TRBD1. The CDR3 length is 14 residues. CDR1 MGHDK and CDR2 SYGVNS come from the germline V gene. Germline trimming cut 4 bases from V and 7 bases from J; bases unmatched to any gene: 5. In nucleotides, the CDR3 is TGTGCCAGCAGTGTAGCAGGGGGCGGCGGGGAGCTGTTTTTT. Translated: CASSVAGGGGELFF.

The genes are TRBV6-6 and TRBJ1-4; 8 positions match TRBD1. The V gene's germline CDR1 is MNHNY and CDR2 SVGAGI (reference sequence). Losses at the gene ends were 2 bases for V and 3 bases for J; bases not matched to a gene: 2. CDR3 length: 15 amino acids. The CDR3 reads CASSYRGQANEKLFF. CDR3 sequence (DNA): TGTGCCAGCAGTTACCGGGGACAGGCTAATGAAAAACTGTTTTTT.

This rearrangement joins TRBV5-1 to TRBJ2-5, with D maybe TRBD2 (6 bases). CDR1 and CDR2 from the germline V gene are SGHRS and YFSETQ. Trimming left V 4 bases short and J 1 base short, with 14 bases between. This CDR3 has 15 amino acids. The CDR3 reads CASSQASGPQETQYF. The CDR3 nucleotides are TGCGCCAGCAGCCAGGCGAGCGGGCCCCAAGAGACCCAGTACTTC.

This clone came up once. The chain uses TRBV2 and TRBJ2-5; the match to TRBD1 covers 12 bases. V shed 6 bases and J 2 bases; nucleotides not matched to a gene: 7. The length of the CDR3 is 16 residues. The V gene's germline CDR1 is SNHLY and CDR2 FYNNEI. CDR3 sequence (DNA): TGTGCCAGCAGGGCAGGGGACAGGGGGCTTCAAGAGACCCAGTACTTC. Its translation: CASRAGDRGLQETQYF.

The CDR3 DNA reads as TGTGCCAGCGGGAGAGGCTCCTACAATGAGCAGTTCTTC. It yields the protein CASGRGSYNEQFF. This rearrangement joins TRBV2 to TRBJ2-1; maybe TRBD2 (5 bases). CDR1 is SNHLY and CDR2 is FYNNEI in the germline V gene. V was cut by 8 bases and J by 0 bases, with 8 bases left in between. This CDR3 is 13 amino acids long. Supplemented by reference TRBV2 and TRBJ2-1, the full variable domain reads EPEVTQTPSHQVTQMGQEVILRCVPISNHLYFYWYRQILGQKVEFLVSFYNNEISEKSEIFDDQFSVERPDGSNFTLKIRSTKLEDSAMYFCASGRGSYNEQFFGPGTRLTVL.

The chain has TRBV6-6 and TRBJ1-5, with D perhaps TRBD1 (6 bases). Trimming removed 2 bases from V and 9 bases from J, with 17 bases in between. The CDR3 is 15 amino acids. Germline assignment: CDR1 MNHNY and CDR2 SVGAGI (reference sequence). The DNA for the CDR3 is TGTGCCAGCAGTTACAGTAGGGGGGGGGATCGGCCCCAGCATTTT. It codes for CASSYSRGGDRPQHF.

The chain combines TRBV5-8 with TRBJ2-5, with TRBD1 matching 9 bases. The germline gives CDR1 SGHTS, CDR2 YDEGEE. The CDR3 has 15 residues. J was trimmed by 2 bases and V by 0 bases; bases with no gene match: 2. CDR3 protein: CASSLGDRAQETQYF. CDR3 in DNA: TGTGCCAGCAGCTTGGGGGACAGGGCGCAAGAGACCCAGTACTTC.

This chain links TRBV1 with TRBJ2-5; TRBD1, as called in the table, went unchecked against the DNA. TRBV1 is listed as a pseudogene. The CDR3 totals 16 residues. DNA for the CDR3: TGCACCAGCAGCCAAGACCCCCAGGACATCCAAGAGACCCAGTACTTC. This encodes CTSSQDPQDIQETQYF.

The chain joins TRBV7-5 to TRBJ2-1; the table names TRBD2, a call not compared with the DNA. TRBV7-5 is marked as a pseudogene. The CDR3 totals 19 residues. In nucleotides, the CDR3 is TGTGCCAGAAGCTTACGAACAGAGGGACTAGCGGGAGAAGGGAATGAGCAGTTCTTC. Translating it yields CARSLRTEGLAGEGNEQFF.

The chain carries TRBV6-5 and TRBJ2-7, with TRBD1 matching over 7 bases. Germline values: CDR1 MNHEY, CDR2 SVGAGI. The length of the CDR3 is 15 residues. The junction had 5 bases not matched to a gene; V was cut back by 0 bases and J by 3 bases. CDR3 protein: CASSYSGQQNYEQYF. The CDR3 DNA reads as TGTGCCAGCAGTTACTCGGGACAGCAAAACTACGAGCAGTACTTC.

The chain links TRBV19 to TRBJ2-3; 8 bases line up with TRBD2. CDR1 is LNHDA and CDR2 is SQIVND in the germline V gene (reference sequence). This CDR3 has 14 residues. The junction had 10 bases not matched to a gene; V was cut back by 6 bases and J by 8 bases. The CDR3 bases are TGTGCCAGTAGGATAACGGGGGGGCAAGGTACGCAGTATTTT. Translation: CASRITGGQGTQYF.